This T cell receptor beta chain was sequenced for a study of naive and memory T cell subsets. Study-wide results and limits: Expression changes during T cell differentiation may affect RNA-based TCR counts. Diversity fell and Gini index rose from naive through CM, EM, EMRA. Especially in CD8 cells, naive repertoires contained a few larger clonotypes, possibly CD45RA-re-expressing memory cells.

Germline CDR1 is SGHRS and CDR2 is YFSETQ. CDR3 length equals 16 residues. Trimming left V 4 bases short and J 2 bases short, with 18 bases between. To note about this clonotype: Its antigen is undetermined.

CD4 T cells were positively selected, then CD8 T cells from the CD4-negative fraction. An equimolar mix of two oligonucleotides served as the beta constant-region primer for TRBC1 and TRBC2. The ligated cDNA underwent four PCR rounds using SP2 and nested alpha and beta constant-region primers. A 12-nucleotide UMI and the SP2 primer were added to the cDNA 3' end by oligonucleotide ligation. A single record per CDR3 protein comes from TCRdb applying MiXCR to the UMI-ligation and nested PCR reads. Here the sample spans tens of thousands of distinct CDR3 sequences, 11% being singletons. This clonotype was obtained from a human donor in good health. Sequenced: naive CD4+ T cells from blood. The rearrangement joins TRBV5-1 to TRBJ1-1; TRBD1 might be the D (5 bases). In DNA, the CDR3 is TGCGCCAGCAGCAGGGACGGCGGGGCGGGAAACACTGAAGCTTTCTTT. Translation gives CASSRDGGAGNTEAFF.